Listed here is a single TCR beta chain. CDR1 MGHRA and CDR2 YSYEKL come from the germline V gene. The V and J ends lost 4 bases and 3 bases respectively, with 13 bases between them. The CDR3 spans 14 residues. The record originates from a study of PD-L1 blockade in urothelial cancer. Study background: Most patients, about 85% of the roughly 29, were males with bladder-origin cancer.

Generated by immunoSEQ multiplex PCR, the TCRdb table keeps only in-frame clones and is missing some. The sample has fewer than 45,000 clones; roughly 82% are singletons. Locally advanced or metastatic urothelial carcinoma was diagnosed in the patients. There were between 1 and 8 samples from each patient, taken pretreatment and on-treatment. J is TRBJ2-7 and V is TRBV4-1, with D possibly TRBD2 on 6 matching bases. The sequenced sample was PBMCs, obtained around atezolizumab (anti-PD-L1) treatment. The clonotype comes from a man between 65 and 85 years old with urothelial cancer. CDR3 in DNA: TGCGCCAGCAGCCCCCCGGGACTGGTCTACGAGCAGTACTTC. Protein: CASSPPGLVYEQYF.